This T cell receptor (beta chain) is drawn from a study of blood T cells in healthy people across ages. The CDR3 is 16 residues long. Together with a sample-barcoded 5' primer, a J-beta primer mix was included in a second PCR lasting about 7 to 11 cycles. TCRdb redid the calling of the 5' RACE reads with MiXCR, one entry per CDR3 protein. This table has some 370,000 distinct CDR3 sequences, approximately 47% appearing once. The receptor's source is a man in his 60s in good health. The rearrangement uses TRBV21-1 and TRBJ2-1; TRBD1, the D gene given by the table, was not confirmed from the DNA. TRBV21-1 counts as a pseudogene. The sequencing sample was made of blood. CDR3 loop: CASSSPPTASYTEQFF. The CDR3 DNA reads as TGTGCCAGCAGCAGCCCCCCTACAGCATCCTACACTGAGCAGTTCTTC.